This entry lists 27 T cell receptor beta chains sequenced from one sample in a study of T cells in Graves' hyperthyroidism and ophthalmopathy. The CDR3 regions of TCR beta were amplified from RNA transcripts. The HTBI primer set served for first-round RT-PCR of the TCR CDR3. TCRdb fed the multiplex PCR reads into MiXCR, producing one record per CDR3 protein. The sample gives about 590,000 distinct CDR3 sequences, about 15% of which show up once; less than 9.5% is in the top ten. The sequenced material came from blood. The receptors come from a woman aged 25 to 39 with Graves' hyperthyroidism.

This clonotype was counted a few times. V and J are TRBV30 and TRBJ2-7; 11 bases align to TRBD2. The CDR3 has 16 residues. From germline, CDR1 is GTSNPN and CDR2 SVGIG (reference sequence). V gave up 4 bases and J gave up 0 bases; unmatched junction bases: 8. The chain's CDR3 is CAWITSGSFGSYEQYF. CDR3 nucleotide sequence: TGTGCCTGGATAACTAGCGGGAGTTTTGGCTCCTACGAGCAGTACTTC.

This clonotype showed up just a few times. This chain joins TRBV12-3 or TRBV12-4 and TRBJ2-4, with D maybe TRBD1 (5 bases). Trimming stripped 6 bases from V and 6 bases from J, with 15 bases between. The CDR3 sequence is 14 residues long. CDR3 sequence reads: CASSLSGSGNIQYF. CDR3 DNA: TGTGCCAGCAGCCTCTCAGGGTCGGGAAACATTCAGTACTTC.

V gene TRBV6-2 or TRBV6-3 combines with J gene TRBJ2-1; D unclear. CDR1 is MNHEY and CDR2 is SVGEGT in the germline V gene. The CDR3 has 12 amino acids. V lost 0 bases, J lost 15 bases, and 12 bases lay in between. CDR3 nucleotide sequence: TGTGCCAGCAGTTACTCCCGCGAGGTCCCGTTCTTC. It encodes CASSYSREVPFF.

V and J are TRBV10-3 and TRBJ2-3, with a weak D call TRBD1 (6 bases). Germline CDR1 is ENHRY and CDR2 is SYGVKD. V was pared by 5 bases and J by 1 base, with 13 bases between. The CDR3 has 15 residues. DNA of the CDR3: TGTGCCATCAGTAGCAAAAACAGGGGCACAGATACGCAGTATTTT. Protein: CAISSKNRGTDTQYF.

This clonotype was seen repeatedly, ten times or more. V and J are TRBV29-1 and TRBJ2-7; no clear D. CDR1 and CDR2 from the germline V gene are SQVTM and ANQGSEA. Trimming stripped 7 bases from V and 3 bases from J, with 13 bases between. CDR3 length equals 12 residues. CDR3 DNA sequence: TGCAGCGCCTTAGGTGGGGTCTACGAGCAGTACTTC. Amino acid sequence: CSALGGVYEQYF.

At least ten counts were recorded for this clonotype. The chain combines TRBV30 with TRBJ1-4, with 8 nucleotides matching TRBD1. This CDR3 is built from 18 residues. Germline-derived CDR1 and CDR2 are GTSNPN and SVGIG (reference sequence). The junction had 11 bases not matched to a gene; V was cut back by 2 bases and J by 0 bases. The DNA for the CDR3 is TGTGCCTGGAGTTCCCGACAGGGGCGGGGGGCAACTAATGAAAAACTGTTTTTT. This codes for CAWSSRQGRGATNEKLFF.

This clonotype was recorded many times. The genes are TRBV30 and TRBJ1-1; D unclear. This CDR3 region has 12 residues. The germline gives CDR1 GTSNPN, CDR2 SVGIG (reference sequence). Deletions cut 2 bases from V and 6 bases from J, with 10 bases between. CDR3 amino acids: CAWSLGRAEAFF. The CDR3 nucleotides read TGTGCCTGGAGTCTAGGGCGGGCTGAAGCTTTCTTT. The variable domain in full, completed from reference TRBV30 and TRBJ1-1, reads SQTIHQWPATLVQPVGSPLSLECTVEGTSNPNLYWYRQAAGRGLQLLFYSVGIGQISSEVPQNLSASRPQDRQFILSSKKLLLSDSGFYLCAWSLGRAEAFFGQGTRLTVV.

This clonotype was detected a few times. The DNA for the CDR3 is TGTGCCACCAGTGAGGGGCCTCCTCAGCCCCAGCATTTT. Translating it yields CATSEGPPQPQHF. This rearrangement joins TRBV24-1 to TRBJ1-5; D is perhaps TRBD1 (5 bases). The length of the CDR3 is 13 residues. Germline CDR1 is KGHDR and CDR2 is SFDVKD. Between the trimmed V and J ends, which lost 4 bases and 6 bases, there was a span of 9 bases.

This rearrangement joins TRBV28 to TRBJ2-7, with TRBD1 matching over 10 bases. CDR1 MDHEN and CDR2 SYDVKM come from the germline V gene. After removal of 4 bases from V and 2 bases from J, the junction contained 8 bases not matched to a gene. The CDR3 runs to 16 residues. CDR3: CASSSNLGQGTYEQYF. For the CDR3, the DNA is TGTGCCAGCAGTTCCAACCTGGGACAGGGGACCTACGAGCAGTACTTC.

This clonotype was seen many times. The chain combines TRBV3-1 with TRBJ1-2, with D uncertain. Germline assignment: CDR1 LGHDT and CDR2 YNNKEL (reference sequence). The CDR3 is made up of 14 amino acids. Trimming left V 2 bases short and J 2 bases short, with 9 bases between. CDR3 sequence (DNA): TGTGCCAGCAGCCAATCGCAGCTAAACTATGGCTACACCTTC. Encoded protein: CASSQSQLNYGYTF.

There are a few counts of this clonotype. J is TRBJ2-7 and V is TRBV4-1; 9 bases agree with TRBD1. CDR3 length: 15 residues. The junction had 10 bases not matched to a gene; V was cut back by 5 bases and J by 5 bases. CDR1 and CDR2 from the germline V gene are MGHRA and YSYEKL. The DNA of the CDR3 is TGCGCCAGCAGCTTCCGGACAGGGGTGAATAACGAGCAGTACTTC. It specifies CASSFRTGVNNEQYF.

At least ten counts were recorded for this clonotype. The V gene is TRBV6-5, the J gene TRBJ2-7, with TRBD2 matching 9 bases. Germline V gene sequence: CDR1 MNHEY, CDR2 SVGAGI. V was pared by 2 bases and J by 1 base, with 3 bases of the junction left unmatched. The CDR3 is 15 amino acids. The CDR3, as DNA: TGTGCCAGCAGTTACGCGGGAGGGTCGTCCTACGAGCAGTACTTC. Translation: CASSYAGGSSYEQYF.

The table lists this clonotype with a count of one. J is TRBJ1-1 and V is TRBV12-3 or TRBV12-4, with TRBD1 matching 9 bases. The CDR3 is made up of 15 amino acids. The V segment lost 7 bases and the J segment 6 bases; nucleotides outside the gene matches: 12. CDR3 bases: TGTGCCAGCATGGCCCTACAGGGGGCGTGGGCTGAAGCTTTCTTT. Amino acid sequence: CASMALQGAWAEAFF.

This clonotype appeared many times. V gene TRBV15 combines with J gene TRBJ1-4; TRBD1 matches at 8 bases. CDR3 size: 16 residues. V gave up 5 bases and J gave up 0 bases; unmatched junction bases: 5. Looked up from germline, CDR1 is LNHNV and CDR2 is YYDKDF (reference sequence). The chain's CDR3 is CATSWGQAATNEKLFF. The DNA for the CDR3 is TGTGCCACCAGCTGGGGACAGGCCGCAACTAATGAAAAACTGTTTTTT.

This clonotype occurred many times. The V call is TRBV7-2, the J call TRBJ1-4; tentative D call: TRBD1 (5 bases). V was cut by 6 bases and J by 10 bases, with 27 bases left in between. The germline gives CDR1 SGHTA, CDR2 FQGNSA. The CDR3 is 17 amino acids. The CDR3 nucleotides are TGTGCCAGCAGATCATATACAGGCGGCGGATCGGTTGGAAAACTGTTTTTT. As protein: CASRSYTGGGSVGKLFF.

This clonotype has more than one count but fewer than ten. The V call is TRBV5-4, the J call TRBJ2-7; D uncertain. V was cut by 4 bases and J by 3 bases, with 11 bases left in between. Germline CDR1 SGHNT, CDR2 YYREEE (reference sequence). This CDR3 is 13 amino acids long. The CDR3 coding sequence is TGTGCCAGCAGCCCAATGGGTGGCTACGAGCAGTACTTC. Residues: CASSPMGGYEQYF.

This clonotype was found once. The rearrangement joins TRBV15 to TRBJ2-3; 11 positions match TRBD2. The V gene's germline CDR1 is LNHNV and CDR2 YYDKDF (reference sequence). Trimming cost V 2 bases and J 4 bases; bases outside gene matches: 11. This CDR3 region has 18 residues. CDR3 protein: CATSRKFSTSGTADTQYF. The CDR3 DNA reads as TGTGCCACCAGCAGAAAATTTTCGACTAGCGGGACTGCAGATACGCAGTATTTT.

This clonotype was picked up many times. The chain has TRBV27 and TRBJ1-2, with TRBD1 matching 8 bases. V shed 5 bases, J shed 8 bases, and the junction held 4 bases outside the gene matches. The CDR3 length is 12 residues. Germline CDR1 is MNHEY and CDR2 is SMNVEV (reference sequence). The CDR3 DNA sequence: TGTGCCAGCAGTCCGCGGACAGGGGGCTACACCTTC. This translates into CASSPRTGGYTF.

This clonotype was recorded many times. The chain joins TRBV30 to TRBJ1-2, with a tentative D call TRBD1 (6 bases). Trimming cost V 0 bases and J 5 bases, with 13 bases left between them. CDR1 is GTSNPN, CDR2 SVGIG, per germline (reference sequence). This CDR3 is 14 amino acids long. CDR3 sequence: CAWSVGIGGYGYTF. The DNA for the CDR3 is TGTGCCTGGAGTGTAGGAATAGGGGGATATGGCTACACCTTC.

This clonotype occurred a few times. The chain combines TRBV7-3 with TRBJ2-2, with 7 bases that match TRBD2. V lost 0 bases, J lost 6 bases, and 10 bases stayed unmatched. This CDR3 is 17 amino acids long. CDR1 is SGHTA and CDR2 is FQGTGA in the germline V gene. The CDR3 nucleotides are TGTGCCAGCAGCTTAACGATCGGGGGACTATTGGCCGGGGAGCTGTTTTTT. Its translation is CASSLTIGGLLAGELFF.

The chain couples TRBV9 to TRBJ2-1, with 11 bases aligning to TRBD2. Per the germline V gene, CDR1 is SGDLS and CDR2 is YYNGEE. Trimming cost V 3 bases and J 6 bases; bases outside gene matches: 8. The CDR3 has 16 amino acids. The CDR3 spells CASSERGLAAVNEQFF. The CDR3 bases are TGTGCCAGCAGCGAGAGGGGACTAGCGGCCGTCAATGAGCAGTTCTTC.

This clonotype was recorded many times. V gene TRBV27 combines with J gene TRBJ2-1, with 10 bases aligning to TRBD1. V trimming: 5 bases; J trimming: 4 bases; junction bases outside the gene matches: 14. CDR1 is MNHEY and CDR2 is SMNVEV in the germline V gene (reference sequence). The CDR3 covers 18 residues. CDR3 sequence (DNA): TGTGCCAGCAGTGCAGTAGGGAAGGACAGGGGGTCGTACAATGAGCAGTTCTTC. This translates into CASSAVGKDRGSYNEQFF.

Ten or more counts support this clonotype. The chain has TRBV10-3 and TRBJ2-7, with TRBD1 matching over 7 bases. The CDR3 has 13 residues. From germline, CDR1 is ENHRY and CDR2 SYGVKD. The V and J ends lost 9 bases and 0 bases, in that order; junction bases with no gene match: 5. The CDR3 DNA sequence: TGTGCCATAGGGGACAGTGACTCCTACGAGCAGTACTTC. Its translation is CAIGDSDSYEQYF.

This clonotype showed up many times. The chain couples TRBV7-6 to TRBJ1-1; D unclear. Looked up from germline, CDR1 is SGHVS and CDR2 is FNYEAQ. CDR3 length: 13 residues. Trimming left V 5 bases short and J 4 bases short, with 11 bases between. CDR3 protein: CASSPSPATEAFF. DNA for the CDR3: TGTGCCAGCAGCCCATCGCCGGCCACTGAAGCTTTCTTT.

This clonotype was counted ten times or more. The chain recombines TRBV11-2 with TRBJ2-7, with D uncertain. This CDR3 comprises 13 residues. Germline V gives CDR1 SGHAT, CDR2 FQNNGV. The V and J ends lost 4 bases and 3 bases respectively, with 10 bases between them. The CDR3 nucleotides read TGTGCCAGCAGCTGGGATAGTTACTACGAGCAGTACTTC. Its protein is CASSWDSYYEQYF.

This clonotype was picked up many times. J is TRBJ2-1 and V is TRBV7-2, with 14 positions matching TRBD2. V trimming: 5 bases; J trimming: 7 bases; junction bases outside the gene matches: 10. The CDR3 runs 17 residues. The germline gives CDR1 SGHTA, CDR2 FQGNSA. Here the CDR3 DNA reads TGTGCCAGCAGCATTGGGACTAGCGGGAGTCTGAAAAATGAGCAGTTCTTC. Encoded protein: CASSIGTSGSLKNEQFF.

This clonotype was seen a few times. This chain joins TRBV7-9 and TRBJ1-2; D is perhaps TRBD1 (5 bases). Germline CDR1 reads SEHNR; CDR2 reads FQNEAQ (reference sequence). V shed 5 bases and J shed 7 bases, with 20 bases lying between them. CDR3 length equals 15 residues. CDR3 DNA sequence: TGTGCCAGCAGCCCCCAGAGGGGTGGTCTATTTGGCTACACCTTC. This translates into CASSPQRGGLFGYTF.